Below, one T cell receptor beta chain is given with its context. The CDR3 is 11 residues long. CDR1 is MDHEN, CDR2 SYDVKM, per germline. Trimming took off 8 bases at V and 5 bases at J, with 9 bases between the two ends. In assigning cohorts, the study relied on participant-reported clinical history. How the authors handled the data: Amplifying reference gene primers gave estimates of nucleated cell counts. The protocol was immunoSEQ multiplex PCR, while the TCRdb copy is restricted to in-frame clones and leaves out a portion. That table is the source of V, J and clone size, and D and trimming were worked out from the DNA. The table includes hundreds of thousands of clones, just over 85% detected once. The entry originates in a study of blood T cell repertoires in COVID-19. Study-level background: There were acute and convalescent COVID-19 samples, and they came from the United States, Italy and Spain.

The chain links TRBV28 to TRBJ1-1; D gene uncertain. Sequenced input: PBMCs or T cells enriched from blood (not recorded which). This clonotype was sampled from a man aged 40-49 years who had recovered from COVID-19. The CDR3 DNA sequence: TGTGCCAGCCTCTCGGGAACTGAAGCTTTCTTT. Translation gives CASLSGTEAFF.